The entry that follows covers one T cell receptor beta chain sequence. Here immunoSEQ multiplex PCR was the method, and the copy in TCRdb shows in-frame clones only, minus some. The repertoire includes over 200,000 clones, about four fifths of them detected once, and less than 15% sits in the top ten. The data belong to a study of control samples from healthy donors and cancer patients. CDR3 length: 15 residues. Germline V gives CDR1 MDHEN, CDR2 SYDVKM. The V and J ends lost 2 bases and 9 bases, in that order; junction bases with no gene match: 7. Sequencing used PBMCs. The rearrangement links TRBV28 to TRBJ2-1, with 10 bases that match TRBD2. This TCR was recovered from a woman in her sixties or seventies with lung cancer. This CDR3 reads CASSLPLAGATEQFF. CDR3 DNA sequence: TGTGCCAGCAGTTTACCCCTAGCGGGAGCCACTGAGCAGTTCTTC. Based on the CDR3 plus reference TRBV28 and TRBJ2-1, the full variable domain is DVKVTQSSRYLVKRTGEKVFLECVQDMDHENMFWYRQDPGLGLRLIYFSYDVKMKEKGDIPEGYSVSREKKERFSLILESASTNQTSMYLCASSLPLAGATEQFFGPGTRLTVL.